This paragraph covers one T cell receptor (beta chain) sequence. The antigen remains unidentified. The V end was cut by 8 bases, the J end by 0 bases, with 11 bases between. The germline V gene encodes CDR1 MNHNY and CDR2 SVGAGI (reference sequence). This CDR3 contains 14 residues. The data are from a study of OX40 agonist ivuxolimab in advanced cancers. The overall study: Every 2 weeks, patients got intravenous ivuxolimab at one of six dose levels (0.01-10 mg/kg). Cohort: around 79% men, mean age about 60, aged about 23 to 80.

Study-level results: It was also the case that some nonresponders had low normalized T-cell clonal expansion. More expanded clones were seen, on average, in CD8+ T cells than in CD4+.

Only in-frame clones appear in the TCRdb table, and some are missing; sequencing was by immunoSEQ multiplex PCR. The data contain about 91,000 clones, 86% of them singletons. This specimen consisted of CD4+ or CD8+ T cells sorted from blood, obtained in a trial of the OX40 agonist ivuxolimab. The TCR was taken from an adult with an advanced solid tumor such as melanoma, head and neck, liver or kidney cancer. V usage is TRBV6-6 and J usage is TRBJ2-1; maybe TRBD2 (6 bases). The DNA of the CDR3 is TGTGCCAGCTCCGCGGGGAGCTCCTACAATGAGCAGTTCTTC. This translates into CASSAGSSYNEQFF.